One sample yielded the 25 T cell receptor beta chains listed below, sequenced in a study of T cells in narcolepsy. Sequenced by immunoSEQ multiplex PCR; TCRdb stores in-frame clones only, minus some. The sample yields approximately 30,000 clones, 84% seen once. Source material: CD45RA- memory CD4+ T cells from PBMCs. The source is a human donor with narcolepsy.

The chain combines TRBV7-2 with TRBJ2-1; 13 nucleotides line up with TRBD2. Germline V lookup: CDR1 SGHTA, CDR2 FQGNSA. The CDR3 is 15 amino acids. J gave up 8 bases and V 4 bases, and 5 bases lay outside the gene matches. The CDR3 here is CASSYTGLAGHEQFF. For the CDR3, the DNA is TGTGCCAGCAGCTATACGGGACTAGCGGGGCATGAGCAGTTCTTC.

On this clone: An end of the junction differs from the germline gene, which may be a read error. The chain links TRBV10-3 to TRBJ1-1; a weak D match, TRBD1 (5 bases). Looked up from germline, CDR1 is ENHRY and CDR2 is SYGVKD. This CDR3 comprises 12 residues. This CDR3 is CAISAGFTEAFF. CDR3 nucleotide sequence: TGTGCCATAAGTGCAGGGTTCACTGAAGCTTTCTTT.

This chain joins TRBV30 and TRBJ1-2, with a weak D call TRBD1 (5 bases). Deletions cut 2 bases from V and 5 bases from J, with 15 bases between. The CDR3 totals 14 residues. Germline assignment: CDR1 GTSNPN and CDR2 SVGIG (reference sequence). The CDR3 DNA is TGTGCCTGGAGTTCGGGACTCCTGGGGTATGGCTACACCTTC. Its protein is CAWSSGLLGYGYTF.

The chain employs TRBV13 and TRBJ1-1; 7 nucleotides match TRBD1. V shed 6 bases, J shed 4 bases, and the junction held 2 bases outside the gene matches. Germline V gene lookup returns CDR1 PRHDT and CDR2 FYEKMQ (reference sequence). The CDR3 spans 12 residues. CDR3 coding DNA: TGTGCCAGCAGTGGACAGGTCACTGAAGCTTTCTTT. Translated: CASSGQVTEAFF. Variable domain in full (rest from reference TRBV13 and TRBJ1-1): AAGVIQSPRHLIKEKRETATLKCYPIPRHDTVYWYQQGPGQDPQFLISFYEKMQSDKGSIPDRFSAQQFSDYHSELNMSSLELGDSALYFCASSGQVTEAFFGQGTRLTVV.

This chain links TRBV18 with TRBJ2-7; D gene unclear. With 2 bases removed from V and 1 base from J, the gap between germline ends came to 6 bases. The germline V gene has CDR1 KGHSH and CDR2 LQKENI. This CDR3 region has 13 residues. CDR3 DNA: TGTGCCAGCTCACCAGGGTTTTCCTACGAGCAGTACTTC. It encodes CASSPGFSYEQYF.

The CDR3 nucleotides are TGTGCCAGCTCACCCGACAGAGGTAATAGCAATCAGCCCCAGCATTTT. It encodes CASSPDRGNSNQPQHF. This chain uses TRBV18 with TRBJ1-5; D perhaps matches TRBD1 (5 bases). This CDR3 has 16 residues. Trimming left V 3 bases short and J 0 bases short, with 12 bases between. The germline CDR1 and CDR2 sequences are KGHSH and LQKENI.

V usage is TRBV5-5 and J usage is TRBJ1-4, with D possibly being TRBD1 (6 bases). The V gene's germline CDR1 is SGHKS and CDR2 YYEKEE (reference sequence). Trimming took 4 bases from V and 7 from J, leaving 17 bases between them. The CDR3 loop spans 15 amino acids. This CDR3 reads CASSAPGEGSEKLFF. CDR3 nucleotide sequence: TGTGCCAGCAGCGCCCCAGGGGAGGGTTCTGAAAAACTGTTTTTT.

The chain uses TRBV28 and TRBJ1-2; 7 bases map to TRBD1. Germline V CDR1 and CDR2: MDHEN, SYDVKM. The CDR3 sequence is 15 residues long. Germline trimming cut 6 bases from V and 1 base from J; bases unmatched to any gene: 8. CDR3 residues: CASRPPGQLNYGYTF. The CDR3 DNA reads as TGTGCCAGCAGACCGCCGGGACAGCTTAACTATGGCTACACCTTC.

The chain employs TRBV15 and TRBJ1-2, with no clear D. The CDR3 extends over 14 amino acids. Trimming took off 0 bases at V and 7 bases at J, with 12 bases between the two ends. The germline V gene encodes CDR1 LNHNV and CDR2 YYDKDF (reference sequence). The CDR3 loop reads CATSRDFGDTGYTF. As DNA, the CDR3 is TGTGCCACCAGCAGAGATTTCGGGGATACTGGCTACACCTTC.

The chain links TRBV11-3 to TRBJ2-2; tentative D call: TRBD2 (5 bases). The V and J ends lost 4 bases and 8 bases respectively, with 11 bases between them. The CDR3 consists of 13 residues. CDR1 and CDR2 (germline): SGHNT, YENEEA. Here the CDR3 reads CASSSGLGGELFF. The CDR3, as DNA: TGTGCCAGCAGCTCCGGACTGGGTGGGGAGCTGTTTTTT.

The chain has TRBV7-2 and TRBJ1-3, with D unclear. V was pared by 2 bases and J by 0 bases, with 8 bases between. This CDR3 region has 15 residues. Looked up from germline, CDR1 is SGHTA and CDR2 is FQGNSA. CDR3 protein: CASSLSRLSGNTIYF. As DNA, the CDR3 is TGTGCCAGCAGCTTAAGTAGGCTCTCTGGAAACACCATATATTTT.

The chain employs TRBV7-8 and TRBJ1-5; D remains unclear. Deletions cut 5 bases from V and 11 bases from J, with 13 bases between. Per the germline V gene, CDR1 is SGHVS and CDR2 is FQNEAQ. This CDR3 is 12 amino acids long. CDR3 DNA: TGTGCCAGCAGCCCCGGCGTCCCGGCCCAGCATTTT. This translates into CASSPGVPAQHF.

The chain has TRBV27 and TRBJ2-7, with 12 bases aligning to TRBD1. V dropped 6 bases and J dropped 2; count of bases not matched to a gene: 14. This CDR3 region has 18 residues. In germline, CDR1 is MNHEY, CDR2 SMNVEV (reference sequence). DNA for the CDR3: TGTGCCAGCAGCCGGGGACAGGGGGCGCGAGTCGTTCCCTACGAGCAGTACTTC. Translation gives CASSRGQGARVVPYEQYF.

The chain has TRBV11-1 and TRBJ1-3; D is unclear. The CDR3 runs 15 residues. CDR1 and CDR2 (germline): SGHAT, FQDESV (reference sequence). Trimming stripped 0 bases from V and 0 bases from J, with 6 bases between. DNA for the CDR3: TGTGCCAGCAGCTTAGCGCACGGCTCTGGAAACACCATATATTTT. As protein: CASSLAHGSGNTIYF.

The chain uses TRBV30 and TRBJ1-1; D is undetermined. The V end lost 7 bases, the J end lost 0 bases, and 9 bases lay between the germline ends. The CDR3 runs to 12 residues. In germline, CDR1 is GTSNPN, CDR2 SVGIG (reference sequence). The CDR3 DNA follows: TGTGCCTTACGGATAGTGAACACTGAAGCTTTCTTT. Its translation: CALRIVNTEAFF.

The gene calls are TRBV15 and TRBJ2-3; 15 bases are a match to TRBD2. The CDR3 is 16 residues long. The germline V gene has CDR1 LNHNV and CDR2 YYDKDF (reference sequence). Unmatched junction bases numbered 7, after V lost 5 bases and J lost 7 bases. The CDR3 DNA is TGTGCCACCAGCGGCCTAGGACTAGCGGGGGGGAATACGCAGTATTTT. It encodes CATSGLGLAGGNTQYF.

Notes on this clone: Sequence at one end of the junction differs from germline and may be a read error. The chain combines TRBV10-3 with TRBJ1-3; TRBD1 matches at 8 bases. CDR3 size: 14 residues. The germline CDR1 and CDR2 sequences are ENHRY and SYGVKD. The CDR3 region is CAIRPGQGGSTIYF. Here the CDR3 DNA reads TGTGCCATCAGGCCCGGACAGGGAGGAAGCACCATATATTTT.

This chain links TRBV18 with TRBJ1-5; weak D call: TRBD1 (5 bases). The CDR3 has 15 amino acids. The V end was cut by 3 bases, the J end by 7 bases, with 16 bases between. Per the germline V gene, CDR1 is KGHSH and CDR2 is LQKENI. CDR3 sequence: CASSPKVGAGQPQHF. CDR3 nucleotide sequence: TGTGCCAGCTCACCGAAAGTGGGCGCAGGGCAGCCCCAGCATTTT.

In this sample, this clone turned up once. The chain uses TRBV11-2 and TRBJ2-5; D gene uncertain. The V end lost 4 bases, the J end lost 2 bases, and 8 bases lay between the germline ends. The germline gives CDR1 SGHAT, CDR2 FQNNGV. The CDR3 has 13 amino acids. The CDR3 spells CASSSQPQETQYF. CDR3 DNA sequence: TGTGCCAGCAGCTCCCAGCCGCAAGAGACCCAGTACTTC.

This clone occurred a few times. The chain has TRBV2 and TRBJ2-5; weak D call: TRBD2 (5 bases). Germline loops: CDR1 SNHLY, CDR2 FYNNEI. Trimming removed 3 bases at V and 5 bases at J, with 13 bases between. The CDR3 is 14 residues long. The CDR3 sequence: CASSDGVGKETQYF. DNA of the CDR3: TGTGCCAGCAGTGACGGGGTAGGGAAGGAGACCCAGTACTTC.

Comments on this clone: This is likely a read error, given that the CDR3 carries no conserved phenylalanine or tryptophan at its end. The J gene is TRBJ2-2, the V gene TRBV5-1; D not certain. The CDR3 spans 14 residues. With 4 bases removed from V and 6 bases from J, the gap between germline ends came to 13 bases. The germline V gene encodes CDR1 SGHRS and CDR2 YFSETQ. The DNA for the CDR3 is TGCGCCAGCAGCCTAGGACGAGAGGCCGGGGAGCTGTTTTCT. Translation: CASSLGREAGELFS.

This clone is termed medium-sized (0.01 to 0.1%). This chain uses TRBV9 with TRBJ1-2; possible D gene TRBD1, 5 bases. The CDR3 is 15 residues long. Trimming pared 4 bases from V and 6 bases from J, leaving 19 bases between. Germline V gene lookup returns CDR1 SGDLS and CDR2 YYNGEE. The CDR3, as DNA: TGTGCCAGCAGCCCCCAAGGGAGACGGGGCAATGGCTACACCTTC. This sequence encodes CASSPQGRRGNGYTF. Drawing the rest from reference TRBV9 and TRBJ1-2, the complete variable domain is DSGVTQTPKHLITATGQRVTLRCSPRSGDLSVYWYQQSLDQGLQFLIQYYNGEERAKGNILERFSAQQFPDLHSELNLSSLELGDSALYFCASSPQGRRGNGYTFGSGTRLTVV.

As for this clone: At one end the junction does not follow the germline gene, possibly because of a read error. The chain couples TRBV7-7 to TRBJ1-1; no definite D call. This CDR3 region has 13 residues. Germline V gene data show CDR1 as SSHAT and CDR2 as FNYEAQ (reference sequence). The DNA of the CDR3 is TGTGCTAGCAGCTTAAAAAGGAACACTGAAGCTTTCTTT. It specifies CASSLKRNTEAFF.

This clone was counted once. For the CDR3, the DNA is TGTGCCAGCAGTTTACCGGACAGCGACACTGAAGCTTTCTTT. Translating gives CASSLPDSDTEAFF. The chain uses TRBV28 and TRBJ1-1; a weak D match, TRBD1 (6 bases). V was pared by 2 bases and J by 3 bases, with 10 bases between. Looked up from germline, CDR1 is MDHEN and CDR2 is SYDVKM. The CDR3 has 14 residues.

This rearrangement joins TRBV6-6 to TRBJ1-2; D is uncertain. V dropped 2 bases and J dropped 7 bases, with 11 bases sitting between them. Germline-derived CDR1 and CDR2 are MNHNY and SVGAGI (reference sequence). The CDR3 runs to 13 residues. The CDR3 coding sequence is TGTGCCAGCAGTTACCCCCAGGCTAGTGGCTACACCTTC. It specifies CASSYPQASGYTF.